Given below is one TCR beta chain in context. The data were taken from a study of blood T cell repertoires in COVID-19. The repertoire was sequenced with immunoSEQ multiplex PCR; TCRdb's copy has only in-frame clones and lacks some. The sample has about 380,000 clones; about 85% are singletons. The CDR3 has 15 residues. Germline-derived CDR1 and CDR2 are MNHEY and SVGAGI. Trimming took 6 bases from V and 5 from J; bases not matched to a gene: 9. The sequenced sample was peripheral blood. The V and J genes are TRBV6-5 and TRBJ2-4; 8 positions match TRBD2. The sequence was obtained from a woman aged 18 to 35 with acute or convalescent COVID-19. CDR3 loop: CASRAGVGRENIQYF. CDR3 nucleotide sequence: TGTGCCAGCAGAGCGGGAGTGGGTAGAGAAAACATTCAGTACTTC.